A single sample is the source of the 22 T cell receptor beta chains below, sequenced in a study of shared clonotypes between healthy human individuals. Produced via immunoSEQ multiplex PCR; TCRdb's table is partial and in-frame only. The sample holds approximately 2.1 million clones, approximately 93% seen once. Sequenced material: naive CD4+ T cells from PBMCs. Subset denoted: CD45RA+ positively selected. These receptors were obtained from a man younger than 30 in good health. Some clones in this sample may be carry-over from other donors' samples.

The rearrangement uses TRBV7-3 and TRBJ2-5; 9 bases are a match to TRBD2. The CDR3 loop spans 15 amino acids. V lost 2 bases, J lost 7 bases, and 8 bases stayed unmatched. Germline lookup yields CDR1 SGHTA and CDR2 FQGTGA. The CDR3 loop reads CASSLWASGIGTQYF. As DNA, the CDR3 is TGTGCCAGCAGCTTATGGGCTAGCGGGATCGGGACCCAGTACTTC.

The rearrangement links TRBV6-5 to TRBJ1-1; maybe TRBD1 (6 bases). The V end was cut by 6 bases, the J end by 1 base, with 12 bases between. Germline assignment: CDR1 MNHEY and CDR2 SVGAGI. The CDR3 spans 14 residues. The CDR3 is CASSHGQTNTEAFF. CDR3 coding DNA: TGTGCCAGCAGCCATGGACAGACGAACACTGAAGCTTTCTTT.

The CDR3 region is CATSRDQLRRDGKNYGYTF. The CDR3 bases are TGTGCCACCAGCAGAGATCAACTGCGTCGGGACGGGAAAAACTATGGCTACACCTTC. The V gene is TRBV15, the J gene TRBJ1-2; weak D call: TRBD1 (5 bases). Germline V CDR1 and CDR2: LNHNV, YYDKDF (reference sequence). This CDR3 spans 19 amino acids. Between the trimmed V and J ends, which lost 0 bases and 2 bases, there was a span of 22 bases.

The V call is TRBV5-4, the J call TRBJ1-2; unclear D gene. The ends were cut back, 4 bases at V and 3 bases at J, with 16 bases in the middle. Per the germline V gene, CDR1 is SGHNT and CDR2 is YYREEE (reference sequence). This CDR3 is built from 15 residues. The CDR3 nucleotides are TGTGCCAGCAGCCCCCGGGCCGGAACACACTATGGCTACACCTTC. Amino acid sequence: CASSPRAGTHYGYTF.

A remark on this clone: The sample carries other DNA sequences with the same CDR3. The chain is built from TRBV5-1 and TRBJ2-7; a weak D match, TRBD2 (6 bases). The CDR3 sequence is 13 residues long. The germline CDR1 and CDR2 sequences are SGHRS and YFSETQ. The ends were cut back, 4 bases at V and 1 base at J, with 9 bases in the middle. The DNA for the CDR3 is TGCGCCAGCAGCGGGGGACTTTCCTACGAGCAGTACTTC. This gives the protein CASSGGLSYEQYF.

The chain links TRBV1 to TRBJ2-5. TRBV1 is given as a pseudogene. The length of the CDR3 is 15 residues. CDR3 residues: CTSSQDRINSETQYF. CDR3 DNA: TGCACCAGCAGCCAAGATCGTATCAATTCGGAGACCCAGTACTTC.

Points on this clone: The same CDR3 can be traced to other DNA sequences in this sample. The chain recombines TRBV28 with TRBJ2-7; tentatively, D is TRBD1 or TRBD2 (5 bases each). This CDR3 is 13 amino acids long. V lost 4 bases and J lost 4, with 11 bases in between. Germline loops: CDR1 MDHEN, CDR2 SYDVKM. CDR3 residues: CASSSGTIYEQYF. In DNA, the CDR3 is TGTGCCAGCAGTTCTGGGACGATATACGAGCAGTACTTC.

The chain combines TRBV4-3 with TRBJ2-3, with D possibly TRBD2 on 6 matching bases. V gave up 0 bases and J gave up 2 bases, with 15 bases separating them. This CDR3 is 17 amino acids long. CDR1 LGHNA and CDR2 YSLEER come from the germline V gene. DNA of the CDR3: TGCGCCAGCAGCCAAGATCACCAGCGGGTCTTCACAGATACGCAGTATTTT. Its translation: CASSQDHQRVFTDTQYF.

V usage is TRBV30 and J usage is TRBJ2-1; D unresolved. Germline loops: CDR1 GTSNPN, CDR2 SVGIG (reference sequence). The V gene lost 2 bases and the J gene lost 6 bases, with 11 bases spanning the gap. CDR3 length: 13 residues. The CDR3 sequence: CAWSLVPPNEQFF. The CDR3 DNA follows: TGTGCCTGGAGTTTGGTTCCCCCCAATGAGCAGTTCTTC.

This rearrangement joins TRBV28 to TRBJ2-5; 7 nucleotides agree with TRBD2. V gave up 5 bases and J gave up 5 bases; unmatched junction bases: 17. CDR3 length: 17 amino acids. In germline, CDR1 is MDHEN, CDR2 SYDVKM. As DNA, the CDR3 is TGTGCCAGCAGTCTGGGCCGAGTAGCGGGCCCTTCGGAGACCCAGTACTTC. Its protein product is CASSLGRVAGPSETQYF.

The chain combines TRBV18 with TRBJ2-7, with unresolved D. This CDR3 comprises 15 residues. Germline CDR1 and CDR2: KGHSH and LQKENI. Trimming shortened V by 1 base and J by 5 bases, and 15 bases separated the two germline ends. The CDR3 coding sequence is TGTGCCAGCTCACCACGGCACCTCAAGAACCACGAGCAGTACTTC. It is translated as CASSPRHLKNHEQYF.

This chain joins TRBV27 and TRBJ1-4; TRBD1 is a possible D gene (6 bases). The germline V gene has CDR1 MNHEY and CDR2 SMNVEV (reference sequence). Trimming cost V 6 bases and J 1 base, with 18 bases left between them. The CDR3 totals 17 residues. The CDR3 nucleotides read TGTGCCAGCAGCCGGGACGGGGGCCGGGGAACTAATGAAAAACTGTTTTTT. Amino acids: CASSRDGGRGTNEKLFF.

This clone was observed a single time. V usage is TRBV29-1 and J usage is TRBJ1-1; D not certain. This CDR3 has 13 amino acids. The germline V gene has CDR1 SQVTM and CDR2 ANQGSEA. Trimming took off 4 bases at V and 6 bases at J, with 15 bases between the two ends. The CDR3 loop reads CSVVSGTIAEAFF. Written as DNA, the CDR3 is TGCAGCGTTGTCTCAGGAACGATAGCTGAAGCTTTCTTT.

This sequence joins TRBV7-3 and TRBJ2-7, with 9 nucleotides matching TRBD2. The CDR3 has 15 amino acids. CDR1 and CDR2 from the germline V gene are SGHTA and FQGTGA. V was pared by 5 bases and J by 7 bases, with 12 bases of the junction left unmatched. CDR3 sequence (DNA): TGTGCCAGCAGCCCCCCGGGTAGCGGGAGTGTAGAGCAGTACTTC. Translating it yields CASSPPGSGSVEQYF.

The genes are TRBV5-4 and TRBJ2-3; TRBD2 might be the D (5 bases). The ends were cut back, 2 bases at V and 6 bases at J, with 16 bases in the middle. Germline V CDR1 and CDR2: SGHNT, YYREEE (reference sequence). The CDR3 consists of 15 residues. This chain's CDR3 is CASSFPDGRRDTQYF. CDR3 sequence (DNA): TGTGCCAGCAGCTTCCCGGACGGGCGGAGGGATACGCAGTATTTT.

V and J are TRBV29-1 and TRBJ1-2; D gene ambiguous. The CDR3 has 13 amino acids. Per the germline V gene, CDR1 is SQVTM and CDR2 is ANQGSEA. V lost 5 bases, J lost 2 bases, and 12 bases lay in between. CDR3 amino acids: CSVIEPYNYGYTF. The CDR3 DNA reads TGCAGCGTTATCGAGCCTTACAACTATGGCTACACCTTC.

The chain joins TRBV7-2 to TRBJ1-1; D call uncertain. Germline V gene lookup returns CDR1 SGHTA and CDR2 FQGNSA. The V gene lost 5 bases and the J gene lost 1 base, with 17 bases spanning the gap. This CDR3 is 16 amino acids long. CDR3 DNA: TGTGCCAGCAGCCTAGTCCCCTTTTTAACGAACACTGAAGCTTTCTTT. Translating gives CASSLVPFLTNTEAFF.

The chain couples TRBV10-3 to TRBJ1-4; possibly TRBD1 for D (5 bases). The germline V gene has CDR1 ENHRY and CDR2 SYGVKD. V lost 2 bases and J lost 6, with 13 bases in between. The CDR3 has 15 residues. This CDR3 reads CAISERGPSDEKLFF. Written as DNA, the CDR3 is TGTGCCATCAGTGAGCGGGGCCCATCAGATGAAAAACTGTTTTTT.

In the case of this clone: The same CDR3 is also encoded by other DNA sequences in this sample. The chain employs TRBV5-1 and TRBJ2-5; D remains ambiguous. V was clipped by 0 bases and J by 2 bases, with 5 bases between them. CDR3 size: 13 residues. In germline, CDR1 is SGHRS, CDR2 YFSETQ. CDR3 in amino acids: CASSLGLQETQYF. The CDR3 nucleotides read TGCGCCAGCAGCTTGGGCCTTCAAGAGACCCAGTACTTC.

The chain links TRBV5-4 to TRBJ2-7; D remains ambiguous. The V gene lost 3 bases and the J gene lost 7 bases, with 17 bases spanning the gap. The germline V gene has CDR1 SGHNT and CDR2 YYREEE (reference sequence). The CDR3 loop spans 14 amino acids. CDR3 residues: CASSSLTAPLEQYF. In DNA, the CDR3 is TGTGCCAGCAGCTCGCTGACTGCCCCCCTAGAGCAGTACTTC.

This sequence joins TRBV11-2 and TRBJ1-1, with no clear D. Germline lookup yields CDR1 SGHAT and CDR2 FQNNGV. The V end lost 1 base, the J end lost 2 bases, and 11 bases lay between the germline ends. The CDR3 spans 15 residues. CDR3 protein: CASSLVANLNTEAFF. The CDR3 DNA sequence: TGTGCCAGCAGCTTAGTGGCCAACCTAAACACTGAAGCTTTCTTT.

Turning to this clone: Within the sample, other DNA sequences also encode this same CDR3. The rearrangement uses TRBV28 and TRBJ2-1, with D perhaps matching TRBD2 (6 bases). Germline V gives CDR1 MDHEN, CDR2 SYDVKM. V was clipped by 6 bases and J by 4 bases, with 7 bases between them. The CDR3 has 12 residues. This CDR3 is CASRGLYNEQFF. The DNA for the CDR3 is TGTGCCAGCAGGGGACTTTACAATGAGCAGTTCTTC.